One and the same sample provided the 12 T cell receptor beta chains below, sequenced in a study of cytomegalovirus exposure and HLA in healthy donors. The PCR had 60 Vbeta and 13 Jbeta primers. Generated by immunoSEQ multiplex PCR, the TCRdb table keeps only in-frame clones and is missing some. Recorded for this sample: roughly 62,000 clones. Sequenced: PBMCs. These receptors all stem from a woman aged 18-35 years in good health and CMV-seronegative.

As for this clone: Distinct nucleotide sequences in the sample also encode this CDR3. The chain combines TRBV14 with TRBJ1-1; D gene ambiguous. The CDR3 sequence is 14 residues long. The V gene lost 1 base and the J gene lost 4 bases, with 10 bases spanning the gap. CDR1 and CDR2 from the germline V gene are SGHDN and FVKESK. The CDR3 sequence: CASSQVWGATEAFF. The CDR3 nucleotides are TGTGCCAGCAGCCAAGTTTGGGGAGCCACTGAAGCTTTCTTT.

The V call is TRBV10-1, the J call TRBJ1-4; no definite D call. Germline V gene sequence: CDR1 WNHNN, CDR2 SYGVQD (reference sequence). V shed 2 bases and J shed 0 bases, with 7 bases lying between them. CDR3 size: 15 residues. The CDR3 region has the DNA TGCGCCAGCAGTGAGGACACAGCAACTAATGAAAAACTGTTTTTT. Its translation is CASSEDTATNEKLFF.

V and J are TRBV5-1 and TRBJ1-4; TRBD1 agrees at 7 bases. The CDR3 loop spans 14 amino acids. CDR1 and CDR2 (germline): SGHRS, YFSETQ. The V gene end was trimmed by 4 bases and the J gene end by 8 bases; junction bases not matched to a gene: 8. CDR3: CASSPDRVEEKLFF. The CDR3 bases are TGCGCCAGCAGCCCAGACAGGGTAGAGGAAAAACTGTTTTTT.

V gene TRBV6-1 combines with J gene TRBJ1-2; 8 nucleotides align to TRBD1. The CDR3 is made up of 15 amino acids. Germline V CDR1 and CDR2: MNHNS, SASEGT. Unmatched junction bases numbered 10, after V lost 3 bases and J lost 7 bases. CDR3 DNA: TGTGCCAGCAGTGATATGGGCAGGGGGCGCGGTGGCTACACCTTC. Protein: CASSDMGRGRGGYTF.

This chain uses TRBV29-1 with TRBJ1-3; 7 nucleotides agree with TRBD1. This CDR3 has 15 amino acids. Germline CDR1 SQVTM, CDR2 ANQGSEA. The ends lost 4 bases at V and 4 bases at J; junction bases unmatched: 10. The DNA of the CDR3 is TGCAGCGTTGGTAATACAGGGGATCCAGGAAACACCATATATTTT. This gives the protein CSVGNTGDPGNTIYF.

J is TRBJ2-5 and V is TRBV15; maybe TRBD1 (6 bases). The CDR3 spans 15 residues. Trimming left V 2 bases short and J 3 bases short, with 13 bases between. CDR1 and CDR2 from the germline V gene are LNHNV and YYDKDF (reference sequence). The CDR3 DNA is TGTGCCACCAGCAGACACAGGGAAATGAAAGAGACCCAGTACTTC. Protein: CATSRHREMKETQYF.

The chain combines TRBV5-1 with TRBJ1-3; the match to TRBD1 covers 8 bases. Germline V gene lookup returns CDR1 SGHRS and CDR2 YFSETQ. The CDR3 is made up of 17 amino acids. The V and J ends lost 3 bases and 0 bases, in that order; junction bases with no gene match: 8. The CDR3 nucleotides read TGCGCCAGCAGCTCTGGAGGGGGACAGGACTCTGGAAACACCATATATTTT. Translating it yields CASSSGGGQDSGNTIYF.

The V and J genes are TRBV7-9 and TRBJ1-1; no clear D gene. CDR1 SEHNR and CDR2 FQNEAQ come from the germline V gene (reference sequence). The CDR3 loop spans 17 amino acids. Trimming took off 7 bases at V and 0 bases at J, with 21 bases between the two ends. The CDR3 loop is CASIDLGRSTLNTEAFF. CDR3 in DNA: TGTGCCAGCATCGACTTGGGGAGGTCAACCTTGAACACTGAAGCTTTCTTT.

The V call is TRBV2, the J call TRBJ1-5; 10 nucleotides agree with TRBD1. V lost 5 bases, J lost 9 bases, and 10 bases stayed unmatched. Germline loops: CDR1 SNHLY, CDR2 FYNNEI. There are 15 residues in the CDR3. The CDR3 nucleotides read TGTGCCAGCAGTTCCGTCGGGACAGGGGAGAGGCCCCAGCATTTT. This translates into CASSSVGTGERPQHF.

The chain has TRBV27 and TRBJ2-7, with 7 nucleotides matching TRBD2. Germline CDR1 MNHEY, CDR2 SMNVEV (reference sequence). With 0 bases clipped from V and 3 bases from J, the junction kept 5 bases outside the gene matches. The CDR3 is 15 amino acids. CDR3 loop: CASSLSGGSRYEQYF. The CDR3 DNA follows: TGTGCCAGCAGTTTATCCGGGGGGTCCCGCTACGAGCAGTACTTC.

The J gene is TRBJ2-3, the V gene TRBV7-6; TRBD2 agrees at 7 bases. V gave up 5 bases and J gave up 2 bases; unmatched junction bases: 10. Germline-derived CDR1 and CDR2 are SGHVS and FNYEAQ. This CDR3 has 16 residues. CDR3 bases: TGTGCCAGCAGCCCGGCCACTAGCGCTCACACAGATACGCAGTATTTT. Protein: CASSPATSAHTDTQYF.

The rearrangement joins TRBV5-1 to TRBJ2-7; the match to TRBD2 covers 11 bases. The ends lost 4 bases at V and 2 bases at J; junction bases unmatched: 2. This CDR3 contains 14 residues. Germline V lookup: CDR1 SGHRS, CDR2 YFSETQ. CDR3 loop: CASSVSGGAYEQYF. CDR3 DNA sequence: TGCGCCAGCAGCGTTAGCGGGGGGGCCTACGAGCAGTACTTC.